Below, 5 T cell receptor beta chains from the same sample are listed, as sequenced in a study of PD-1 blockade in mismatch repair-deficient tumors. TCRdb's table, derived via immunoSEQ multiplex PCR, lists solely in-frame clones and lacks some. The sample records under 50,000 clones, approximately 80% being singletons. The sample consisted of PBMCs, taken approximately 9 months after starting pembrolizumab. These receptors were collected from an adult with mismatch repair-deficient cancer.

V and J are TRBV4-1 and TRBJ2-5, with TRBD2 as a possible D gene (6 bases). The ends were cut back, 1 base at V and 1 base at J, with 16 bases in the middle. The CDR3 is made up of 17 amino acids. The germline CDR1 and CDR2 sequences are MGHRA and YSYEKL. In DNA, the CDR3 is TGCGCCAGCAGCCAAGTTTCTCTCGGACTAACCCAAGAGACCCAGTACTTC. Translating it yields CASSQVSLGLTQETQYF.

In its sample, this clone was seen a few times. This chain uses TRBV2 with TRBJ1-1; possible D gene TRBD1, 6 bases. V was cut by 5 bases and J by 4 bases, with 14 bases left in between. Germline V gives CDR1 SNHLY, CDR2 FYNNEI. CDR3 length equals 14 residues. CDR3 nucleotide sequence: TGTGCCAGCAGTAAGGACAGTTATTTCACTGAAGCTTTCTTT. This encodes CASSKDSYFTEAFF.

The chain uses TRBV19 and TRBJ2-1; 11 bases match TRBD2. The V and J ends lost 5 bases and 7 bases, in that order; junction bases with no gene match: 4. Germline loops: CDR1 LNHDA, CDR2 SQIVND (reference sequence). The CDR3 totals 14 residues. This CDR3 reads CASSSSGRWNEQFF. The CDR3 DNA reads as TGTGCCAGTAGTTCTAGCGGGAGGTGGAATGAGCAGTTCTTC. Full variable domain (outside the CDR3, taken from reference TRBV19 and TRBJ2-1): DGGITQSPKYLFRKEGQNVTLSCEQNLNHDAMYWYRQDPGQGLRLIYYSQIVNDFQKGDIAEGYSVSREKKESFPLTVTSAQKNPTAFYLCASSSSGRWNEQFFGPGTRLTVL.

The CDR3 bases are TGTGCCAGCAGTGTCAGGGTGGGGAAGCAGTTCTTC. This sequence encodes CASSVRVGKQFF. This chain uses TRBV2 with TRBJ2-1; D might be TRBD1 (5 bases). This CDR3 is 12 amino acids long. V lost 4 bases and J 11 bases, leaving 12 bases between the germline ends. The germline V gene has CDR1 SNHLY and CDR2 FYNNEI.

V usage is TRBV27 and J usage is TRBJ1-5; D perhaps matches TRBD1 (5 bases). Trimming took off 6 bases at V and 0 bases at J, with 12 bases between the two ends. The germline V gene has CDR1 MNHEY and CDR2 SMNVEV (reference sequence). The CDR3 is 15 residues long. Written as DNA, the CDR3 is TGTGCCAGCAGACCGGGGGGGAGTAGCAATCAGCCCCAGCATTTT. Its protein product is CASRPGGSSNQPQHF.